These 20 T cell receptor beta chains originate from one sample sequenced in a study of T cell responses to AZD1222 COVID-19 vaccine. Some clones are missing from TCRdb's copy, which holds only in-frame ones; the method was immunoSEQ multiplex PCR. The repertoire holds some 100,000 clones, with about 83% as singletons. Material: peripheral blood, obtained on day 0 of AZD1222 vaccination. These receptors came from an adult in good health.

The CDR3 here is CASSPRTGPGYEQYF. CDR3 sequence (DNA): TGTGCCAGCAGCCCCCGTACCGGGCCAGGCTACGAGCAGTACTTC. V gene TRBV5-4 combines with J gene TRBJ2-7; no clear D gene. This CDR3 is 15 amino acids long. V lost 4 bases, J lost 3 bases, and 17 bases lay in between. Germline-derived CDR1 and CDR2 are SGHNT and YYREEE (reference sequence).

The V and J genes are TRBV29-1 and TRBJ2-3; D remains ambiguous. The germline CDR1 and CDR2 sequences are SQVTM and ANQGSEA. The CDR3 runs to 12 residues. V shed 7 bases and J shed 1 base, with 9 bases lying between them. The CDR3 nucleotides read TGCAGCGCCGACCGGGGCACAGATACGCAGTATTTT. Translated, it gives CSADRGTDTQYF.

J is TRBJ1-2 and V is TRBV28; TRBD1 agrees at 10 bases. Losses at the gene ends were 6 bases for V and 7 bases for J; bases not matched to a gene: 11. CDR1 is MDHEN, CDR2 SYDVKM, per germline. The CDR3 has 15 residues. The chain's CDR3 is CASSQPDRGQGGYTF. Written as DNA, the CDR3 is TGTGCCAGCAGCCAGCCCGACAGGGGGCAGGGTGGCTACACCTTC.

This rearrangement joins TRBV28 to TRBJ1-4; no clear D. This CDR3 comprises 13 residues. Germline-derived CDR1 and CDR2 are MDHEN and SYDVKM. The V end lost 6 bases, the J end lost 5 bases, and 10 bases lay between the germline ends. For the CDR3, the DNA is TGTGCCAGCAGAAGAGGGTCGAATGAAAAACTGTTTTTT. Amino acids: CASRRGSNEKLFF.

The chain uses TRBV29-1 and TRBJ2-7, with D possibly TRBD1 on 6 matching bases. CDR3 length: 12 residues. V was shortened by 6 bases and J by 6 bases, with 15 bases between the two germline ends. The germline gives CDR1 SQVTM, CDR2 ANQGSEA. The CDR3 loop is CSVVTGKSEQYF. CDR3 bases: TGCAGCGTGGTCACAGGGAAGAGCGAGCAGTACTTC.

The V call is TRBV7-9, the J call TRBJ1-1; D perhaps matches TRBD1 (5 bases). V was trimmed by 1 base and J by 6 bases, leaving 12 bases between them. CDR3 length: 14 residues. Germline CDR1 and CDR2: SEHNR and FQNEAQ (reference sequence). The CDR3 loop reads CASSLEGRVAEAFF. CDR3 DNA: TGTGCCAGCAGCTTAGAGGGGAGGGTCGCTGAAGCTTTCTTT.

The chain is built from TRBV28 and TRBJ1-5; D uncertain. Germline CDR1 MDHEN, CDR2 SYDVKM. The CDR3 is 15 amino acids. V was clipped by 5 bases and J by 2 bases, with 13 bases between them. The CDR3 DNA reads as TGTGCCAGCAGTCCCTCGCAGGTCGGCAATCAGCCCCAGCATTTT. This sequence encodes CASSPSQVGNQPQHF.

The CDR3 region has the DNA TGTGCCAGTAGTACACCGGGACTCCGCGGGGAGCTGTTTTTT. It encodes CASSTPGLRGELFF. The V gene is TRBV19, the J gene TRBJ2-2, with TRBD2 as a possible D gene (6 bases). The V gene lost 4 bases and the J gene lost 7 bases, with 13 bases spanning the gap. Per the germline V gene, CDR1 is LNHDA and CDR2 is SQIVND (reference sequence). The length of the CDR3 is 14 residues.

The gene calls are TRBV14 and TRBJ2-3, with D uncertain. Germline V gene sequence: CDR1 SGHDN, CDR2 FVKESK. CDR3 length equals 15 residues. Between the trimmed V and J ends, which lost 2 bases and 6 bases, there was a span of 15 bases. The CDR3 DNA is TGTGCCAGCAGCCAAACGGCAGGAACTTTGGATACGCAGTATTTT. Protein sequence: CASSQTAGTLDTQYF.

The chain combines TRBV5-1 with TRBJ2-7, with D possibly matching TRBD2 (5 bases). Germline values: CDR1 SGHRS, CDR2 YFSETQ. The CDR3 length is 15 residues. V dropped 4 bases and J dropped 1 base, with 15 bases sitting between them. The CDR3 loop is CASSGVGSGSYEQYF. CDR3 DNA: TGCGCCAGCAGCGGGGTGGGAAGCGGATCCTACGAGCAGTACTTC.

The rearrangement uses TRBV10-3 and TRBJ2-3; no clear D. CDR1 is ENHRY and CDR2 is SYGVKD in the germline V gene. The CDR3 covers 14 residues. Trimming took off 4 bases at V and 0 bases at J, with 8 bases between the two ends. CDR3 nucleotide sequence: TGTGCCATCAGTGTTGGCTCTAGCACAGATACGCAGTATTTT. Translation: CAISVGSSTDTQYF.

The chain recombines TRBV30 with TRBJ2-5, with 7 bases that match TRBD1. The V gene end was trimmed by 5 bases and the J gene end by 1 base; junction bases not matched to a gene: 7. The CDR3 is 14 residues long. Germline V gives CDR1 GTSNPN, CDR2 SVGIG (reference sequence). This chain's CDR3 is CAWAKGDSQETQYF. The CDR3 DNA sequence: TGTGCCTGGGCGAAAGGGGACAGCCAAGAGACCCAGTACTTC.

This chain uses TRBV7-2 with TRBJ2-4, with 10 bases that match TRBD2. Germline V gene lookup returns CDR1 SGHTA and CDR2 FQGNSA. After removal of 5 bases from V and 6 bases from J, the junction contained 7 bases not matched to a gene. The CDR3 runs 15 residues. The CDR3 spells CASSPRLAGVNIQYF. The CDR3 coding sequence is TGTGCCAGCAGCCCCCGCCTAGCGGGAGTAAACATTCAGTACTTC.

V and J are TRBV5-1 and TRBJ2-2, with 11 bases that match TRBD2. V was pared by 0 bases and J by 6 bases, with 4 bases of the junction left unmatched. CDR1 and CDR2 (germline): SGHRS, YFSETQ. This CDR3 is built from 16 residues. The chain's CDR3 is CASSLAPGLAAGELFF. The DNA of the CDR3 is TGCGCCAGCAGCTTGGCCCCGGGACTAGCGGCCGGGGAGCTGTTTTTT. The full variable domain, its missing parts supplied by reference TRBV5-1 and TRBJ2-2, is KAGVTQTPRYLIKTRGQQVTLSCSPISGHRSVSWYQQTPGQGLQFLFEYFSETQRNKGNFPGRFSGRQFSNSRSEMNVSTLELGDSALYLCASSLAPGLAAGELFFGEGSRLTVL.

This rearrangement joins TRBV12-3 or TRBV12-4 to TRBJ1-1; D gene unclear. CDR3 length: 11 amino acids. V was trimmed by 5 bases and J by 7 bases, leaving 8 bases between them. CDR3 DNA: TGTGCCAGCAGTGCGTTCGATGAAGCTTTCTTT. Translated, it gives CASSAFDEAFF.

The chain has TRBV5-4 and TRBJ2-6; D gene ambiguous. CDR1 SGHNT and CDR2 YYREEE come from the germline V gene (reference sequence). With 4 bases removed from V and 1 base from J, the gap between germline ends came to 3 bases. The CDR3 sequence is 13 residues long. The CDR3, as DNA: TGTGCCAGCAGCCAATCTGGGGCCAACGTCCTGACTTTC. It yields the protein CASSQSGANVLTF. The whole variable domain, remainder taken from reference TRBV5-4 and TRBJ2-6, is ETGVTQSPTHLIKTRGQQVTLRCSSQSGHNTVSWYQQALGQGPQFIFQYYREEENGRGNFPPRFSGLQFPNYSSELNVNALELDDSALYLCASSQSGANVLTFGAGSRLTVL.

CDR3 DNA: TGTGCCAGCAGCCCAACCCGGGACAGGGGTTGGGAGACCCAGTACTTC. It yields the protein CASSPTRDRGWETQYF. The genes are TRBV27 and TRBJ2-5; 10 bases agree with TRBD1. Germline V gene sequence: CDR1 MNHEY, CDR2 SMNVEV (reference sequence). The length of the CDR3 is 16 residues. The ends lost 6 bases at V and 5 bases at J; junction bases unmatched: 12.

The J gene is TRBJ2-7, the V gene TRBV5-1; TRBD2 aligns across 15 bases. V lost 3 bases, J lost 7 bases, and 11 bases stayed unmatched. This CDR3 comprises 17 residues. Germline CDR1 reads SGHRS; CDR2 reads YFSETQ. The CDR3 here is CASSSGGLAGGTGEQYF. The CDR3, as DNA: TGCGCCAGCAGCTCAGGTGGACTAGCGGGAGGGACCGGTGAGCAGTACTTC.

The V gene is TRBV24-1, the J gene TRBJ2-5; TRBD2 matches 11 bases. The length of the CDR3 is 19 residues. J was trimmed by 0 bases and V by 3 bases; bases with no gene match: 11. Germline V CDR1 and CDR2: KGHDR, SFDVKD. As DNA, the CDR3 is TGTGCCACCAGTGATCCAGGGGGGACTAGCGGACTGTACCAAGAGACCCAGTACTTC. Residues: CATSDPGGTSGLYQETQYF.

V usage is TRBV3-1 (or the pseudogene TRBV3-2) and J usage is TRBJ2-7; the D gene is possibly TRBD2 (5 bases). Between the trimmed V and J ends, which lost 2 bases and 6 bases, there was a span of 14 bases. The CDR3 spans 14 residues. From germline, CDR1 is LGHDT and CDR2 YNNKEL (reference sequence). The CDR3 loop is CASSQPFRLSEQYF. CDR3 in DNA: TGTGCCAGCAGCCAACCCTTCCGACTAAGCGAGCAGTACTTC.